The next 26 T cell receptor beta chains were all read from a single sample in a study of response to subunit inactivated influenza vaccine. TCRdb re-called the RT-PCR reads through MiXCR, storing one row per CDR3 protein. The sample holds 540,000 or so distinct CDR3 sequences, 10% to 15% seen once. This sample comprised PBMCs from blood, obtained 40 to 50 days after vaccination. All receptors come from a man aged 50-60 years who received an inactivated influenza vaccine.

At least ten counts were recorded for this clonotype. CDR3 protein: CASSSRTGSYEQYF. The CDR3, as DNA: TGTGCCAGCAGCTCCAGGACAGGGTCCTACGAGCAGTACTTC. This chain connects TRBV7-2 to TRBJ2-7; 8 bases agree with TRBD1. The ends lost 4 bases at V and 1 base at J; junction bases unmatched: 3. Germline loops: CDR1 SGHTA, CDR2 FQGNSA. The CDR3 totals 14 residues.

Many counts were recorded for this clonotype. The chain employs TRBV28 and TRBJ1-6, with 8 bases aligning to TRBD1. The V segment lost 4 bases and the J segment 9 bases; nucleotides outside the gene matches: 5. CDR3 size: 14 residues. Germline CDR1 MDHEN, CDR2 SYDVKM. DNA of the CDR3: TGTGCCAGCAGTTCGGACAGGGAGTTTTCACCCCTCCACTTT. Translating gives CASSSDREFSPLHF. Drawing the rest from reference TRBV28 and TRBJ1-6, the complete variable domain is DVKVTQSSRYLVKRTGEKVFLECVQDMDHENMFWYRQDPGLGLRLIYFSYDVKMKEKGDIPEGYSVSREKKERFSLILESASTNQTSMYLCASSSDREFSPLHFGNGTRLTVT.

The CDR3 DNA sequence: TGTGCCTCCGTCGAACAAGAGACCCAGTACTTC. It yields the protein CASVEQETQYF. The chain is built from TRBV7-2 and TRBJ2-5; D call uncertain. Germline V gene data show CDR1 as SGHTA and CDR2 as FQGNSA. The length of the CDR3 is 11 residues. The V end lost 11 bases, the J end lost 2 bases, and 9 bases lay between the germline ends.

This clonotype was picked up a small number of times. The chain combines TRBV12-3 or TRBV12-4 with TRBJ1-5; D gene unclear. V was cut by 2 bases and J by 9 bases, with 8 bases left in between. The CDR3 length is 12 residues. CDR3 nucleotides: TGTGCCAGCAGTTTATCGGCGCGGCCCCAGCATTTT. Translated, it gives CASSLSARPQHF.

There are a few counts of this clonotype. The chain joins TRBV18 to TRBJ2-7; TRBD2 agrees at 8 bases. CDR3 length: 15 amino acids. Trimming cost V 6 bases and J 5 bases; bases outside gene matches: 12. From germline, CDR1 is KGHSH and CDR2 LQKENI. Written as DNA, the CDR3 is TGTGCCAGCTCCCGCGGGGGGCTACAAGGGAACGAGCAGTACTTC. It translates to CASSRGGLQGNEQYF.

The chain recombines TRBV5-6 with TRBJ2-2; 7 bases agree with TRBD1. This CDR3 is built from 17 residues. With V trimmed by 3 bases and J by 0 bases, 8 bases remained unmatched. Germline CDR1 SGHDT, CDR2 YYEEEE. This chain's CDR3 is CASSSWDRQANTGELFF. CDR3 DNA: TGTGCCAGCAGCTCCTGGGACAGACAAGCGAACACCGGGGAGCTGTTTTTT.

This clonotype was seen a handful of times. The chain couples TRBV5-1 to TRBJ2-1, with D hard to call. The CDR3 totals 13 residues. The V and J ends lost 0 bases and 6 bases respectively, with 7 bases between them. The germline V gene has CDR1 SGHRS and CDR2 YFSETQ. CDR3 residues: CASSLGRLNEQFF. The CDR3 bases are TGCGCCAGCAGCTTGGGACGGCTCAATGAGCAGTTCTTC. The full variable domain, with the rest looked up from reference TRBV5-1 and TRBJ2-1, is KAGVTQTPRYLIKTRGQQVTLSCSPISGHRSVSWYQQTPGQGLQFLFEYFSETQRNKGNFPGRFSGRQFSNSRSEMNVSTLELGDSALYLCASSLGRLNEQFFGPGTRLTVL.

This clonotype was observed a few times. The rearrangement links TRBV7-2 to TRBJ1-1; 9 bases line up with TRBD1. Per germline, CDR1 SGHTA and CDR2 FQGNSA. This CDR3 has 15 amino acids. V shed 3 bases, J shed 0 bases, and the junction held 2 bases outside the gene matches. As DNA, the CDR3 is TGTGCCAGCAGCTTGGACAGGGGCATGAACACTGAAGCTTTCTTT. Translated, it gives CASSLDRGMNTEAFF.

V usage is TRBV18 and J usage is TRBJ2-1; 8 bases fit TRBD1. CDR3 size: 16 residues. The V segment lost 3 bases and the J segment 7 bases; nucleotides outside the gene matches: 11. Per germline, CDR1 KGHSH and CDR2 LQKENI. The CDR3 protein is CASSPPVGQGANEQFF. In DNA form, the CDR3 reads TGTGCCAGCTCACCCCCGGTCGGGCAGGGGGCGAATGAGCAGTTCTTC.

This clonotype was counted many times. The CDR3 nucleotides read TGTGCCAGTACTAATCTGTGGACAGGGAATCGTCAGCCCCAGCATTTT. It encodes CASTNLWTGNRQPQHF. The chain has TRBV19 and TRBJ1-5; 8 bases match TRBD1. V lost 7 bases to trimming and J lost 6 bases; unmatched junction nucleotides: 14. Germline V lookup: CDR1 LNHDA, CDR2 SQIVND (reference sequence). The CDR3 extends over 16 amino acids.

J is TRBJ2-5 and V is TRBV7-9; D not certain. This CDR3 has 14 residues. Trimming stripped 1 base from V and 1 base from J, with 7 bases between. In germline, CDR1 is SEHNR, CDR2 FQNEAQ (reference sequence). The CDR3 spells CASSLVGRQETQYF. The CDR3 region has the DNA TGTGCCAGCAGCTTAGTCGGCCGCCAAGAGACCCAGTACTTC.

The chain uses TRBV20-1 and TRBJ2-2, with D possibly being TRBD1 (6 bases). CDR1 is DFQATT and CDR2 is SNEGSKA in the germline V gene (reference sequence). The CDR3 extends over 16 amino acids. Trimming removed 0 bases at V and 0 bases at J, with 11 bases between. As DNA, the CDR3 is TGCAGTGCTAGAGATTGGGCAGGGGCGAACACCGGGGAGCTGTTTTTT. Protein sequence: CSARDWAGANTGELFF.

This chain joins TRBV27 and TRBJ2-7; D gene uncertain. This CDR3 contains 13 residues. Germline V gene sequence: CDR1 MNHEY, CDR2 SMNVEV (reference sequence). V lost 4 bases, J lost 4 bases, and 11 bases lay in between. CDR3 DNA sequence: TGTGCCAGCAGTTCGGACGTGGGTTACGAGCAGTACTTC. It yields the protein CASSSDVGYEQYF.

This chain joins TRBV29-1 and TRBJ1-5, with D perhaps TRBD1 (5 bases). There are 12 residues in the CDR3. Trimming shortened V by 4 bases and J by 8 bases, and 12 bases separated the two germline ends. Germline V gene lookup returns CDR1 SQVTM and CDR2 ANQGSEA. The CDR3 loop reads CSVGAGQEPQHF. The DNA for the CDR3 is TGCAGCGTTGGGGCAGGGCAGGAGCCCCAGCATTTT.

This clonotype was seen a few times. The chain combines TRBV25-1 with TRBJ1-1; 7 bases align to TRBD1. The CDR3 covers 10 residues. Germline CDR1 is MGHDK and CDR2 is SYGVNS. With V trimmed by 8 bases and J by 7 bases, 1 base remained unmatched. CDR3 loop: CASQGGEAFF. CDR3 in DNA: TGTGCCAGCCAGGGGGGTGAAGCTTTCTTT.

This clonotype showed up just a few times. J is TRBJ2-3 and V is TRBV7-2; TRBD2 aligns across 8 bases. V lost 0 bases, J lost 4 bases, and 15 bases stayed unmatched. CDR1 and CDR2 (germline): SGHTA, FQGNSA. The CDR3 contains 19 residues. Written as DNA, the CDR3 is TGTGCCAGCAGCTTAGCGTGGGTTTCCCCTCTAGCGGGTGCAGATACGCAGTATTTT. It encodes CASSLAWVSPLAGADTQYF.

The sample holds a few counts of this clonotype. The chain carries TRBV29-1 and TRBJ1-5; D is unclear. There are 13 residues in the CDR3. V was cut by 0 bases and J by 4 bases, with 7 bases left in between. Germline CDR1 and CDR2: SQVTM and ANQGSEA. The CDR3 protein is CSVEENQNQPQHF. The CDR3 DNA follows: TGCAGCGTTGAAGAGAATCAGAATCAGCCCCAGCATTTT.

This clonotype came up a few times. V gene TRBV14 combines with J gene TRBJ1-4; 8 bases line up with TRBD1. The V gene's germline CDR1 is SGHDN and CDR2 FVKESK. V trimming: 6 bases; J trimming: 8 bases; junction bases outside the gene matches: 8. The CDR3 has 14 amino acids. The CDR3 DNA sequence: TGTGCCAGCAGTGACAGGGGTCGACGGGAAAAACTGTTTTTT. Amino acid sequence: CASSDRGRREKLFF. Full variable domain (remainder filled in from reference TRBV14 and TRBJ1-4): EAGVTQFPSHSVIEKGQTVTLRCDPISGHDNLYWYRRVMGKEIKFLLHFVKESKQDESGMPNNRFLAERTGGTYSTLKVQPAELEDSGVYFCASSDRGRREKLFFGSGTQLSVL.

The chain links TRBV7-9 to TRBJ1-2; D uncertain. This CDR3 has 12 amino acids. Germline V gene sequence: CDR1 SEHNR, CDR2 FQNEAQ (reference sequence). Trimming shortened V by 8 bases and J by 8 bases, and 15 bases separated the two germline ends. The CDR3 region has the DNA TGTGCCAGCCGCGAACCATCTGGCGGCTACACCTTC. This translates into CASREPSGGYTF. Variable domain in full (rest from reference TRBV7-9 and TRBJ1-2): DTGVSQNPRHKITKRGQNVTFRCDPISEHNRLYWYRQTLGQGPEFLTYFQNEAQLEKSRLLSDRFSAERPKGSFSTLEIQRTEQGDSAMYLCASREPSGGYTFGSGTRLTVV.

This clonotype was recorded at least ten times. The rearrangement joins TRBV7-9 to TRBJ1-2; the match to TRBD1 covers 8 bases. The CDR3 is 15 amino acids. The V and J ends lost 5 bases and 2 bases, in that order; junction bases with no gene match: 7. The germline gives CDR1 SEHNR, CDR2 FQNEAQ (reference sequence). The CDR3 DNA reads as TGTGCCAGCAGCCCAGGGGGCGCATTAAACTATGGCTACACCTTC. This gives the protein CASSPGGALNYGYTF.

This chain uses TRBV6-1 with TRBJ1-1, with D possibly TRBD1 on 5 matching bases. Germline assignment: CDR1 MNHNS and CDR2 SASEGT. V lost 1 base to trimming and J lost 7 bases, with 19 bases between them. The CDR3 consists of 16 residues. DNA of the CDR3: TGTGCCAGCAGTGAAGTGGGGGGGGTGGGGCCAGATGAAGCTTTCTTT. It yields the protein CASSEVGGVGPDEAFF.

The genes are TRBV20-1 and TRBJ1-5, with D perhaps TRBD1 (5 bases). This CDR3 spans 14 amino acids. V lost 3 bases and J 1 base, leaving 10 bases between the germline ends. Germline V gene sequence: CDR1 DFQATT, CDR2 SNEGSKA (reference sequence). The CDR3 bases are TGCAGTGCTAGTCCCGGGGACAGCAATCAGCCCCAGCATTTT. Translated: CSASPGDSNQPQHF.

This clonotype has a count of ten or more. The chain links TRBV6-1 to TRBJ1-1; a weak D match, TRBD1 (6 bases). V lost 3 bases to trimming and J lost 5 bases, with 10 bases between them. Germline CDR1 reads MNHNS; CDR2 reads SASEGT. The CDR3 sequence is 13 residues long. The CDR3 loop reads CASSEGARTEAFF. CDR3 coding DNA: TGTGCCAGCAGTGAGGGGGCGCGGACTGAAGCTTTCTTT.

This clonotype was observed many times. The chain has TRBV12-3 or TRBV12-4 and TRBJ1-4; D possibly corresponds to TRBD1 (5 bases). The CDR3 is 13 amino acids. With 6 bases removed from V and 7 bases from J, the gap between germline ends came to 12 bases. The CDR3 here is CASSRQSPEKLFF. The CDR3, as DNA: TGTGCCAGCAGCAGACAGTCACCTGAAAAACTGTTTTTT.

This clonotype was seen a handful of times. The V gene is TRBV20-1, the J gene TRBJ1-2, with TRBD1 matching over 7 bases. The CDR3 runs to 18 residues. The germline gives CDR1 DFQATT, CDR2 SNEGSKA (reference sequence). V was clipped by 0 bases and J by 0 bases; unmatched bases: 13. CDR3 bases: TGCAGTGCTAGAGATCTCGGGGGGCAGGGGGGAGCTAACTATGGCTACACCTTC. Residues: CSARDLGGQGGANYGYTF.

The V call is TRBV12-3 or TRBV12-4, the J call TRBJ2-7, with TRBD2 identical over 12 bases. The V segment lost 4 bases and the J segment 1 base; nucleotides outside the gene matches: 2. The CDR3 is 15 residues long. Here the CDR3 DNA reads TGTGCCAGCAGTTACGGACTAGCGGGGTCCTACGAGCAGTACTTC. As protein: CASSYGLAGSYEQYF.